This T cell receptor (beta chain) was found in a study of cytomegalovirus exposure and HLA in healthy donors. Findings and caveats of the study: Across donors, presence/absence analyses took sequencing depth to be roughly uniform.

V trimming: 2 bases; J trimming: 4 bases; junction bases outside the gene matches: 2. There are 14 residues in the CDR3. Germline V gene sequence: CDR1 MNHNS, CDR2 SASEGT. PCR amplification relied on 60 Vbeta primers (plus 13 Jbeta primers). Some clones are missing from TCRdb's copy, which holds only in-frame ones; the method was immunoSEQ multiplex PCR. The sample yields 60,000 to 80,000 clones, about 78% seen once. Details on this clone: The antigen is undetermined.

The receptor comes from a girl aged 5 to 17 in good health and CMV-seropositive. Sequencing input: PBMCs. The V gene is TRBV6-1, the J gene TRBJ1-2; 9 bases agree with TRBD1. The CDR3, as DNA: TGTGCCAGCAGTGAACTGGGACAGGGCTATGGCTACACCTTC. Translating it yields CASSELGQGYGYTF.